This T cell receptor (beta chain) is from a study of cytotoxic CD8 clonotypes in ibrutinib-treated CLL. In germline, CDR1 is MNHEY, CDR2 SVGAGI. The CDR3 is 12 amino acids. The V end lost 7 bases, the J end lost 5 bases, and 12 bases lay between the germline ends. This clone was recorded once. Its specificity is not known. Study results and limitations: Public clonotypes showed up rarely, and on treatment they shrank or held steady. Measured clonality at baseline was greater than in age-matched healthy donors and tracked with circulating CD8+ T-cell counts.

The data were produced by immunoSEQ multiplex PCR, yet TCRdb's version contains in-frame clones alone and is incomplete. The repertoire holds more than 85,000 clones, with around 77% as singletons. The rearrangement links TRBV6-5 to TRBJ2-7, with D unresolved. The input for sequencing was PBMCs, taken after 24 months of ibrutinib treatment. This sequence was found in a human donor with chronic lymphocytic leukemia. The CDR3 here is CASTSLGHEQYF. The CDR3 bases are TGTGCCAGCACATCGTTGGGCCACGAGCAGTACTTC.